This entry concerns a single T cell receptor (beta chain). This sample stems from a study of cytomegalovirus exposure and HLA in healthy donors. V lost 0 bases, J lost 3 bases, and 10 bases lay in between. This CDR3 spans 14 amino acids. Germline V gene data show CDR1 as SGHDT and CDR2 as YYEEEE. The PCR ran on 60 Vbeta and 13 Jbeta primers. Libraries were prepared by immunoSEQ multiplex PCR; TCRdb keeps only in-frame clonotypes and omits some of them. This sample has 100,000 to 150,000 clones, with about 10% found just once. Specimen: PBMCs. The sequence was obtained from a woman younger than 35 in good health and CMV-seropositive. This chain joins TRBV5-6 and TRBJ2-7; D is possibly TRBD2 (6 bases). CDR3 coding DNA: TGTGCCAGCAGCTTGGTAGTGGGGGGCTACGAGCAGTACTTC. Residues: CASSLVVGGYEQYF.